This TCR beta chain came from a study of tumor and adjacent non-tumor tissue in lung cancer. At the level of the study: Histology: about twelve adenocarcinoma, a couple of squamous cell carcinoma, 1 small cell lung cancer.

Germline V lookup: CDR1 SGHAT, CDR2 FQNNGV. CDR3 length equals 14 residues. To note about this clonotype: Compared with germline, one end of the junction differs, possibly owing to a read error.

The template was RNA from unsorted bulk tissue. Chemotherapy-naive patients with new lung cancer underwent thoracic surgery in China, August–late 2014. TCRbeta libraries were built with three rounds of nested PCR, modified from ARM-PCR. Via MiXCR, TCRdb re-called the multiplex PCR reads, giving one row per CDR3 protein. The data contain under 250,000 distinct CDR3 sequences, 60% to 85% of them singletons. The specimen sequenced was lung tumor tissue. This rearrangement joins TRBV11-2 to TRBJ2-5; D perhaps matches TRBD2 (5 bases). This receptor was obtained from a man in his fifties or sixties with non-small cell lung cancer. This CDR3 is CANSLEGMPETQYF. CDR3 DNA sequence: TGTGCCAACAGCTTAGAGGGCATGCCAGAGACCCAGTACTTC.